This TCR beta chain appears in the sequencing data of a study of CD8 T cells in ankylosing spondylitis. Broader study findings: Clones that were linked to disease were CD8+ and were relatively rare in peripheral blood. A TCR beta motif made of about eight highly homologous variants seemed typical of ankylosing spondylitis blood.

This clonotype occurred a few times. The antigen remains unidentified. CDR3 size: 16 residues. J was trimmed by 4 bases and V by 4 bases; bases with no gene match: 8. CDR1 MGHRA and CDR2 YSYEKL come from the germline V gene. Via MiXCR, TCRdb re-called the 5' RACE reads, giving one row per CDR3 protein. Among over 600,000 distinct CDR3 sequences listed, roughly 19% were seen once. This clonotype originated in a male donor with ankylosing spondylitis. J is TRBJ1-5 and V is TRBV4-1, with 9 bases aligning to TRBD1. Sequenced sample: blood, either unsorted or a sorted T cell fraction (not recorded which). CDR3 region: CASSLSVGQGNQPQHF. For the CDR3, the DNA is TGCGCCAGCAGCCTTTCGGTGGGACAGGGAAATCAGCCCCAGCATTTT.